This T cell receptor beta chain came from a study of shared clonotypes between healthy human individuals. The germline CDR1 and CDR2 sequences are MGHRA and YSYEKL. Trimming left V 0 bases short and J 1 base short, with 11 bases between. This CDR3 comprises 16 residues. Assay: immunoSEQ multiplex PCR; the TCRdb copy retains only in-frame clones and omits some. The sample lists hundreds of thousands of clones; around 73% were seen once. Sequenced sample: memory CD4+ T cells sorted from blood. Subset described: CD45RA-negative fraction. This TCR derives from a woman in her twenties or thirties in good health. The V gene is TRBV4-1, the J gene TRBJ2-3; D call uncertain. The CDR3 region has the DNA TGCGCCAGCAGCCAAGATAGTTACGTCCGCACAGATACGCAGTATTTT. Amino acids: CASSQDSYVRTDTQYF.